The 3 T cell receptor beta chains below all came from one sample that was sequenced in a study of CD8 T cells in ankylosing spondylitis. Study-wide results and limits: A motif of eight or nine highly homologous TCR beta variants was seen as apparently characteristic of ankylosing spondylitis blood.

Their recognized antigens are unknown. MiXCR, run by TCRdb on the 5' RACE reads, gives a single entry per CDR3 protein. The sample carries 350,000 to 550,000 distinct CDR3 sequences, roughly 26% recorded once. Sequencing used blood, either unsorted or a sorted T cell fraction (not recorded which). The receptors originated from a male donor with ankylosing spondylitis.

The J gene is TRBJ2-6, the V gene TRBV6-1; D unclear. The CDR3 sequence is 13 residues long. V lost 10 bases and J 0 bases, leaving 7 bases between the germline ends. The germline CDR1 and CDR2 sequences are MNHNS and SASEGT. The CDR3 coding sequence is TGTGCCACCGAACCCTCTGGGGCCAACGTCCTGACTTTC. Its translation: CATEPSGANVLTF.

This CDR3 reads CASTSSGRAGETQYF. Written as DNA, the CDR3 is TGTGCCAGCACTTCTAGCGGGAGGGCAGGAGAGACCCAGTACTTC. The chain carries TRBV12-3 or TRBV12-4 and TRBJ2-5, with TRBD2 matching over 12 bases. CDR3 length: 15 residues. Losses at the gene ends were 7 bases for V and 4 bases for J; bases not matched to a gene: 7.

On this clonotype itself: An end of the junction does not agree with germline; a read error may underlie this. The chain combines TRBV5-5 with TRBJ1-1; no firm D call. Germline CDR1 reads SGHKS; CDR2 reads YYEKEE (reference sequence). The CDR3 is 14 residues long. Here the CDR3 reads CASSLDLVNTEASF. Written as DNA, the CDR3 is TGTGCCAGCAGCTTGGATCTCGTCAACACTGAAGCTTCCTTT. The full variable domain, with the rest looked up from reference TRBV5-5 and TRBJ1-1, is DAGVTQSPTHLIKTRGQQVTLRCSPISGHKSVSWYQQVLGQGPQFIFQYYEKEERGRGNFPDRFSARQFPNYSSELNVNALLLGDSALYLCASSLDLVNTEASFGQGTRLTVV.